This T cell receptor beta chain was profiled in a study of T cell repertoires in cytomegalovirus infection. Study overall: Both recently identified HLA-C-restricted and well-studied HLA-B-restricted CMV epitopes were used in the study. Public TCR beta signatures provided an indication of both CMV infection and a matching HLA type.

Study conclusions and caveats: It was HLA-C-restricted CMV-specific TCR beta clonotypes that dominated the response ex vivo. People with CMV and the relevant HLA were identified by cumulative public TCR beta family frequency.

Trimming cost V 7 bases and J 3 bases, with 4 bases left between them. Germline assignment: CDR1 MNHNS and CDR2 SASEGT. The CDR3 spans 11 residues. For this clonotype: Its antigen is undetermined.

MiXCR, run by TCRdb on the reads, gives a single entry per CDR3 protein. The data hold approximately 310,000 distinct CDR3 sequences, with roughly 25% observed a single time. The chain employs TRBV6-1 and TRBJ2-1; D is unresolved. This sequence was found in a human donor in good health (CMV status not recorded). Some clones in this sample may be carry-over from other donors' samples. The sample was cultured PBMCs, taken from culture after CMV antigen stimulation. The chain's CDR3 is CASMNYNEQFF. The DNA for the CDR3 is TGTGCCAGCATGAACTACAATGAGCAGTTCTTC.